The rows below give T cell receptor beta chains drawn from one sample of a study of regulatory T cells in long-lasting Graves disease. TCRdb passed the multiplex PCR reads through MiXCR, listing each CDR3 protein once. The table lists hundreds of thousands of distinct CDR3 sequences, approximately 15% of them singletons, with around 19% in the top ten. A further study also used this sample, focusing on T cells in Graves' hyperthyroidism and ophthalmopathy.

Sequences were derived from peripheral blood mononuclear cells (PBMCs), sampled at new diagnosis, from a patient treated with antithyroid drugs. The receptors originated from a woman aged 25-40 years with Graves disease. Each CDR3 is given with its conserved first and last residue. The order of the fields is J gene, D gene, V gene, clone size, CDR3 DNA, CDR3 protein. The D gene is left open where the match is weak. Clone size appears in some rows only: once, few, many, or a class for an expanded clone.

TRBJ2-4 NA TRBV7-8 NA TGTGCCAGCAGCCCAACCGAAAACATTCAGTACTTC CASSPTENIQYF
TRBJ2-1 TRBD1 TRBV6-2/TRBV6-3 many TGTGCCAGCAGTTATGGGACAGGGGTCAAGGGGCAGTTCTTC CASSYGTGVKGQFF
TRBJ2-2 TRBD1 TRBV20-1 few TGCAGTGCTAGAGCCGGGACAGGGAACGCCGGGGAGCTGTTTTTT CSARAGTGNAGELFF
TRBJ2-1 TRBD2 TRBV29-1 NA TGCAGCTCCGGACTAGCGGGAACCTACAATGAGCAGTTCTTC CSSGLAGTYNEQFF
TRBJ2-7 TRBD2 TRBV20-1 many TGCAGTGCCCCAACCACCTCGACTAGCGGGAGGAACGAGCAGTACTTC CSAPTTSTSGRNEQYF
TRBJ2-1 TRBD2 TRBV6-2/TRBV6-3 few TGTGCCAGCAGTTACCCGAGCGGGAGTATCAACAATGAGCAGTTCTTC CASSYPSGSINNEQFF
TRBJ2-1 TRBD1 TRBV12-3/TRBV12-4 NA TGTGCCAGCAGGGGGGACAGGTCCCCTAATGAGCAGTTCTTC CASRGDRSPNEQFF
TRBJ1-2 NA TRBV10-3 NA TGTGCCATCAGCCCCGTCATGACAGAATATGGCTACACCTTC CAISPVMTEYGYTF
TRBJ2-7 TRBD2 TRBV5-1 few TGCGCCAGCAGCTTGGGAGTTGGGACTAGTCAACCATTC CASSLGVGTSQPF
TRBJ2-3 NA TRBV19 NA TGTGCCAGTAGTATCCTTGTGTTAGATACGCAGTATTTT CASSILVLDTQYF
TRBJ2-3 TRBD2 TRBV2 many TGTGCCAGCAGATTCGGACTAGCAAGAACGGATACGCAGTATTTT CASRFGLARTDTQYF
TRBJ1-1 NA TRBV2 few TGTGCCAGCAGTGTACGGGACGGGAACACTGAAGCTTTCTTT CASSVRDGNTEAFF
TRBJ1-6 TRBD1 TRBV4-1 NA TGCGCCAGCAGCCAAGGACAGGGAACACCCCTCCACTTT CASSQGQGTPLHF
TRBJ2-2 TRBD1 TRBV30 many TGTGCCTGGACCCCCTCGACAGGGGGCGGGGAGCTGTTTTTT CAWTPSTGGGELFF